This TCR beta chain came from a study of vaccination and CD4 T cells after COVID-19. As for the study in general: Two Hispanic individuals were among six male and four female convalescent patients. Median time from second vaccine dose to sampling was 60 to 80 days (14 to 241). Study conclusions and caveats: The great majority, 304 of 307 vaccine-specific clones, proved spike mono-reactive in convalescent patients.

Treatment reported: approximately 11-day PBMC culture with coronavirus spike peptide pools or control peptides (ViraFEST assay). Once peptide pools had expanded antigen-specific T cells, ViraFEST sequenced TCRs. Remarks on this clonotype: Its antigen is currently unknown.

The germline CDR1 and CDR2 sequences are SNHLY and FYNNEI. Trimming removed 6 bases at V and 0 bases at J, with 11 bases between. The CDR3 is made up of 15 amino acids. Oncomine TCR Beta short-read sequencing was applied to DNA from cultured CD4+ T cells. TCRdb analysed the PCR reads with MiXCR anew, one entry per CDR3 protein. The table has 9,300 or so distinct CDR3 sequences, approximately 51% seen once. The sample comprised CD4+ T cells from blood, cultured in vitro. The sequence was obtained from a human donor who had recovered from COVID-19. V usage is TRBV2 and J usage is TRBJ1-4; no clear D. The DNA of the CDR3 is TGTGCCAGCAGACGCCAGGAGGCAACTAATGAAAAACTGTTTTTT. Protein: CASRRQEATNEKLFF.